Each of the 27 T cell receptor beta chains below was sequenced from the same sample in a study of T cells in Graves' hyperthyroidism and ophthalmopathy. Amplification of TCR beta CDR3 regions was performed using RNA transcripts as template. First-round RT-PCR of the TCR CDR3 relied on the HTBI primer set. A single record per CDR3 protein comes from TCRdb applying MiXCR to the multiplex PCR reads. The top ten clones hold around 40% of a sample with hundreds of thousands of distinct CDR3 sequences, more than 20% of them seen once. Specimen: blood. Receptors originate from a woman in her 40s with Graves' ophthalmopathy.

This clonotype was observed at least ten times. The genes are TRBV13 and TRBJ2-7; TRBD2 might be the D (5 bases). The germline gives CDR1 PRHDT, CDR2 FYEKMQ (reference sequence). Trimming removed 2 bases at V and 0 bases at J, with 11 bases between. The CDR3 covers 15 residues. DNA for the CDR3: TGTGCCAGCAGCTTAAATGCAGCGGCCTCCTACGAGCAGTACTTC. Its translation: CASSLNAAASYEQYF.

This clonotype was detected ten times or more. The chain joins TRBV7-9 to TRBJ1-3; D is perhaps TRBD1 (6 bases). The CDR3 contains 15 residues. Germline V gene sequence: CDR1 SEHNR, CDR2 FQNEAQ (reference sequence). With 5 bases removed from V and 2 bases from J, the gap between germline ends came to 13 bases. This chain's CDR3 is CASSVDRTTGNTIYF. The CDR3 DNA is TGTGCCAGCAGCGTGGACAGAACTACTGGAAACACCATATATTTT.

This clonotype appeared many times. This sequence joins TRBV15 and TRBJ2-7; weak D call: TRBD1 (6 bases). Germline V gene data show CDR1 as LNHNV and CDR2 as YYDKDF (reference sequence). The CDR3 has 14 amino acids. Trimming took 1 base from V and 2 from J, leaving 9 bases between them. CDR3 bases: TGTGCCACCAGCAGAGCGACAGGACCCTACGAGCAGTACTTC. This codes for CATSRATGPYEQYF.

This clonotype has more than one count but fewer than ten. The chain employs TRBV3-1 and TRBJ2-7; D not certain. Germline V gene lookup returns CDR1 LGHDT and CDR2 YNNKEL (reference sequence). Trimming removed 4 bases from V and 1 base from J, with 11 bases in between. The CDR3 has 14 residues. CDR3 DNA: TGTGCCAGCAGCCCGGACGGCGGATCCTACGAGCAGTACTTC. The encoded protein is CASSPDGGSYEQYF.

Many counts were recorded for this clonotype. The chain carries TRBV27 and TRBJ2-5; no clear D gene. V dropped 4 bases and J dropped 0 bases, with 9 bases sitting between them. CDR1 MNHEY and CDR2 SMNVEV come from the germline V gene (reference sequence). The length of the CDR3 is 14 residues. The CDR3 region has the DNA TGTGCCAGCAGTTCCCGAAAGTACCAAGAGACCCAGTACTTC. Translation gives CASSSRKYQETQYF.

V is TRBV6-2 or TRBV6-3 and J is TRBJ2-7, with D perhaps TRBD1 (6 bases). Trimming left V 4 bases short and J 10 bases short, with 20 bases between. Germline V gene lookup returns CDR1 MNHEY and CDR2 SVGEGT. The CDR3 sequence is 14 residues long. Written as DNA, the CDR3 is TGTGCCAGCAGTTCCCGGACAGTGGTAGGCGACCAGTACTTC. Its protein is CASSSRTVVGDQYF.

This chain links TRBV10-3 with TRBJ2-7, with unresolved D. V lost 2 bases and J lost 0, with 5 bases in between. Germline loops: CDR1 ENHRY, CDR2 SYGVKD. The CDR3 consists of 13 residues. The CDR3 region has the DNA TGTGCCATCAGTGAGGGTAGCTCCTACGAGCAGTACTTC. Protein: CAISEGSSYEQYF.

Of note for this clonotype: Just one base apart from a much larger clone, this may be a read error. This CDR3 reads CVSSLVGPGLHEQYF. In nucleotides, the CDR3 is TGTGTCAGCAGTTTGGTAGGGCCGGGTCTCCACGAGCAGTACTTC. The rearrangement joins TRBV12-3 or TRBV12-4 to TRBJ2-7; D ambiguous. CDR3 length equals 15 residues.

This clonotype has at least ten counts. The chain is built from TRBV10-3 and TRBJ2-5; 11 nucleotides match TRBD2. CDR1 and CDR2 (germline): ENHRY, SYGVKD. V lost 0 bases to trimming and J lost 5 bases; unmatched junction nucleotides: 8. The CDR3 has 17 residues. The DNA for the CDR3 is TGTGCCATCAGTGAGTCGAAAACACTAGCGGGAGTTGAGACCCAGTACTTC. This codes for CAISESKTLAGVETQYF.

The CDR3 region has the DNA TGTGCCAGCAGAATTAAGGGCAGGGGGGCGATAAACTATGGCTACACCTTC. Translated: CASRIKGRGAINYGYTF. The chain couples TRBV28 to TRBJ1-2, with TRBD1 matching over 7 bases. This CDR3 is built from 17 residues. Germline CDR1 is MDHEN and CDR2 is SYDVKM. V was clipped by 6 bases and J by 2 bases; unmatched bases: 15.

The rearrangement links TRBV28 to TRBJ1-1; D not resolved. V was clipped by 5 bases and J by 3 bases, with 22 bases between them. The CDR3 length is 17 residues. Germline V gives CDR1 MDHEN, CDR2 SYDVKM. Here the CDR3 DNA reads TGTGCCAGCAGTGCCATATCTGGGGTAATGCTGTACACTGAAGCTTTCTTT. This codes for CASSAISGVMLYTEAFF.

This clonotype was found many times. The rearrangement uses TRBV7-2 and TRBJ1-2, with no clear D. The V and J ends lost 5 bases and 0 bases respectively, with 7 bases between them. The CDR3 extends over 13 amino acids. CDR1 is SGHTA, CDR2 FQGNSA, per germline. The CDR3 sequence is CASSEEANYGYTF. CDR3 coding DNA: TGTGCCAGCAGCGAAGAAGCTAACTATGGCTACACCTTC.

Ten or more counts support this clonotype. V is TRBV28 and J is TRBJ2-5; no definite D call. Germline V gives CDR1 MDHEN, CDR2 SYDVKM. The CDR3 has 13 residues. The V gene lost 5 bases and the J gene lost 1 base, with 8 bases spanning the gap. CDR3 amino acids: CASSPDSQETQYF. The CDR3 DNA is TGTGCCAGCAGTCCCGACTCCCAAGAGACCCAGTACTTC.

This clonotype was picked up many times. The chain has TRBV7-3 and TRBJ1-2, with 7 bases fitting TRBD1. This CDR3 has 13 residues. Germline V gene lookup returns CDR1 SGHTA and CDR2 FQGTGA. V shed 2 bases and J 10 bases; nucleotides not matched to a gene: 7. CDR3 DNA: TGTGCCAGCAGCTTAGGACAGGATGAGGACTACACCTTC. It yields the protein CASSLGQDEDYTF. Full variable domain (remainder filled in from reference TRBV7-3 and TRBJ1-2): GAGVSQTPSNKVTEKGKYVELRCDPISGHTALYWYRQSLGQGPEFLIYFQGTGAADDSGLPNDRFFAVRPEGSVSTLKIQRTERGDSAVYLCASSLGQDEDYTFGSGTRLTVV.

The chain is built from TRBV28 and TRBJ1-2, with D uncertain. This CDR3 has 15 residues. The ends were cut back, 4 bases at V and 4 bases at J, with 16 bases in the middle. Germline V CDR1 and CDR2: MDHEN, SYDVKM. As DNA, the CDR3 is TGTGCCAGCAGTTCCTGGGAGGGAGGCGGCTATGGCTACACCTTC. As protein: CASSSWEGGGYGYTF.

This clonotype came up many times. V usage is TRBV28 and J usage is TRBJ2-4, with D possibly matching TRBD1 (5 bases). V shed 4 bases and J shed 0 bases, with 16 bases lying between them. The germline gives CDR1 MDHEN, CDR2 SYDVKM. CDR3 length: 17 amino acids. DNA of the CDR3: TGTGCCAGCAGTTCTCCCTCAGGGAACTTAGCCAAAAACATTCAGTACTTC. Translating it yields CASSSPSGNLAKNIQYF.

In this sample, this clonotype turned up many times. J is TRBJ2-2 and V is TRBV6-2 or TRBV6-3, with D unresolved. V lost 6 bases, J lost 7 bases, and 6 bases lay in between. The CDR3 sequence is 11 residues long. Germline loops: CDR1 MNHEY, CDR2 SVGEGT. CDR3 coding DNA: TGTGCCAGCAGGGCCAACGGGGAGCTGTTTTTT. Amino acids: CASRANGELFF.

On this clonotype itself: This may be a read error: a much more frequent sequence differs by one nucleotide. The chain couples TRBV24-1 to TRBJ2-7, with 9 bases matching TRBD2. Per germline, CDR1 KGHDR and CDR2 SFDVKD. The CDR3 is 18 amino acids. CDR3 nucleotides: TGTGCCACCAGTGCTTTGCGAATAGCGGGAGAGGGATGCTACGAGCAGTACTTC. Its translation: CATSALRIAGEGCYEQYF.

This sequence joins TRBV6-2 or TRBV6-3 and TRBJ2-4; TRBD2 agrees at 11 bases. Germline V CDR1 and CDR2: MNHEY, SVGEGT. V trimming: 6 bases; J trimming: 8 bases; junction bases outside the gene matches: 12. The CDR3 has 16 amino acids. CDR3 sequence (DNA): TGTGCCAGCAGGGGGACTAGCGGTCCTCTCAGGGACATTCAGTACTTC. This codes for CASRGTSGPLRDIQYF.

Many counts were recorded for this clonotype. The genes are TRBV20-1 and TRBJ2-7; TRBD2 matches at 12 bases. CDR1 is DFQATT, CDR2 SNEGSKA, per germline (reference sequence). The CDR3 extends over 15 amino acids. Trimming removed 0 bases from V and 5 bases from J; junction bases left unmatched: 5. This CDR3 reads CSARDQTSGSHEQYF. The CDR3 nucleotides are TGCAGTGCTAGAGATCAGACTAGCGGGAGCCACGAGCAGTACTTC.

To note about this clonotype: One end of the junction does not line up with germline, which may come from a read error. The rearrangement uses TRBV6-5 and TRBJ2-7; D might be TRBD1 (6 bases). In germline, CDR1 is MNHEY, CDR2 SVGAGI. The CDR3 is made up of 14 amino acids. The CDR3, as DNA: TGTGCCAGCAGTTACTACGGCAGGGGCTATGAGCAATACTTC. Translating it yields CASSYYGRGYEQYF.

The sample holds many counts of this clonotype. The rearrangement uses TRBV24-1 and TRBJ1-5; 8 positions match TRBD1. CDR1 is KGHDR, CDR2 SFDVKD, per germline. The CDR3 runs to 17 residues. Trimming removed 8 bases from V and 4 bases from J; junction bases left unmatched: 15. The CDR3 is CATNSRGQVPFNQPQHF. The CDR3 coding sequence is TGTGCCACCAACTCCAGGGGGCAGGTTCCCTTTAATCAGCCCCAGCATTTT.

This clonotype was counted at least ten times. The V gene is TRBV11-2, the J gene TRBJ2-5; TRBD2 matches at 7 bases. V shed 1 base and J 5 bases; nucleotides not matched to a gene: 10. Germline CDR1 reads SGHAT; CDR2 reads FQNNGV. CDR3 length: 16 amino acids. Here the CDR3 DNA reads TGTGCCAGCAGCTTAGGGATTGGCGGGAGTGGGGAGACCCAGTACTTC. Translation: CASSLGIGGSGETQYF.

J is TRBJ2-7 and V is TRBV30; possible D gene TRBD1, 7 bases. The J call may be wrong; the DNA end is better matched by TRBJ2-1. CDR1 and CDR2 (germline): GTSNPN, SVGIG (reference sequence). This CDR3 spans 12 amino acids. The CDR3 reads CAWIVGGGEQFF. CDR3 in DNA: TGTGCCTGGATTGTAGGAGGGGGCGAGCAGTTCTTC.

This clonotype was recorded a few times. The CDR3 protein is CASSPSGTDTQYF. DNA of the CDR3: TGTGCCAGCAGTCCCTCCGGAACAGATACGCAGTATTTT. The rearrangement links TRBV6-1 to TRBJ2-3; D uncertain. Germline lookup yields CDR1 MNHNS and CDR2 SASEGT. The CDR3 runs to 13 residues. Deletions cut 5 bases from V and 3 bases from J, with 9 bases between.

This clonotype has a count of ten or more. This chain connects TRBV7-2 to TRBJ2-7; perhaps D is TRBD1 or TRBD2 (6 bases each). CDR1 and CDR2 (germline): SGHTA, FQGNSA. This CDR3 comprises 15 residues. Trimming stripped 6 bases from V and 2 bases from J, with 17 bases between. The CDR3 loop reads CASRNEGGLAYEQYF. The CDR3 DNA follows: TGTGCCAGCAGGAACGAAGGGGGGTTGGCCTACGAGCAGTACTTC. Full variable domain (missing parts from reference TRBV7-2 and TRBJ2-7): GAGVSQSPSNKVTEKGKDVELRCDPISGHTALYWYRQSLGQGLEFLIYFQGNSAPDKSGLPSDRFSAERTGGSVSTLTIQRTQQEDSAVYLCASRNEGGLAYEQYFGPGTRLTVT.

This clonotype was seen only a few times. CDR3 sequence (DNA): TGTGCCAGCAGCCGAGCAGGGAACTATGGCTACACCTTC. Amino acids: CASSRAGNYGYTF. The rearrangement uses TRBV7-2 and TRBJ1-2; a weak D match, TRBD1 (5 bases). The V end was cut by 5 bases, the J end by 2 bases, with 9 bases between. Germline CDR1 SGHTA, CDR2 FQGNSA. The length of the CDR3 is 13 residues.